Below are 13 T cell receptor beta chains sequenced from a single sample in a study of metastatic and nonmetastatic thyroid tumors. Each patient came to thyroid surgery without any prior treatment (of any kind). TCRdb redid the clone calls on the PCR reads using MiXCR. Of approximately 20,000 clones detected, around 30% appear once; the ten largest clones hold about 10%. The sequenced material came from tumor tissue. Every receptor here comes from a female donor with papillary thyroid cancer or a benign thyroid nodule (not recorded which). Some clones in this sample may be carry-over from other donors' samples.

This clone appeared a few times. The rearrangement uses TRBV11-1 and TRBJ2-7, with TRBD1 matching 7 bases. Germline lookup yields CDR1 SGHAT and CDR2 FQDESV (reference sequence). Trimming removed 5 bases from V and 2 bases from J; junction bases left unmatched: 6. This CDR3 comprises 14 residues. The CDR3 reads CASSVRQGTYEQYF. The CDR3 DNA is TGTGCCAGCAGCGTTCGACAGGGAACCTACGAGCAGTACTTC.

This clone appeared a few times. The V gene is TRBV28, the J gene TRBJ1-2, with 8 bases fitting TRBD1. CDR1 is MDHEN and CDR2 is SYDVKM in the germline V gene. Losses at the gene ends were 8 bases for V and 5 bases for J; bases not matched to a gene: 4. The CDR3 sequence is 12 residues long. The CDR3 loop reads CASHRGRYGYTF. As DNA, the CDR3 is TGTGCCAGCCACAGGGGGAGGTATGGCTACACCTTC.

CDR3 residues: CSARGLAGRSSYNEQFF. In DNA form, the CDR3 reads TGCAGTGCTAGGGGACTAGCGGGACGGAGCTCCTACAATGAGCAGTTCTTC. The genes are TRBV20-1 and TRBJ2-1; 13 bases are a match to TRBD2. V lost 3 bases to trimming and J lost 0 bases; unmatched junction nucleotides: 5. This CDR3 region has 17 residues. Germline V gene lookup returns CDR1 DFQATT and CDR2 SNEGSKA (reference sequence).

V usage is TRBV13 and J usage is TRBJ2-7; 9 bases are shared with TRBD2. This CDR3 contains 14 residues. Losses at the gene ends were 4 bases for V and 3 bases for J; bases not matched to a gene: 4. CDR1 is PRHDT, CDR2 FYEKMQ, per germline (reference sequence). The DNA of the CDR3 is TGTGCCAGCAGCTACTTGACTAGCGGCTACGAGCAGTACTTC. Translated: CASSYLTSGYEQYF.

This clone has only a few counts. The V gene is TRBV6-1, the J gene TRBJ2-2, with D perhaps matching TRBD1 or TRBD2 (6 bases each). The CDR3 is 16 amino acids. The germline V gene encodes CDR1 MNHNS and CDR2 SASEGT. V was shortened by 8 bases and J by 5 bases, with 21 bases between the two germline ends. CDR3 bases: TGTGCCAGCGGGGGCGGGATCGGATGGGGGACCGGGGAGCTGTTTTTT. This translates into CASGGGIGWGTGELFF.

This clone is medium-sized within its sample. The chain couples TRBV2 to TRBJ2-7, with D perhaps given as TRBD1 or TRBD2 (7 bases each). The length of the CDR3 is 15 residues. Germline V gives CDR1 SNHLY, CDR2 FYNNEI. Trimming stripped 6 bases from V and 1 base from J, with 16 bases between. For the CDR3, the DNA is TGTGCCAGCAGCCGAAATCAGGGGGGGTCCTACGAGCAGTACTTC. This translates into CASSRNQGGSYEQYF.

Remarks on this clone: One end of the junction does not line up with germline, which may come from a read error. Other DNA variants within this sample encode the same CDR3. The rearrangement joins TRBV6-1 to TRBJ1-1; D is uncertain. The CDR3 length is 17 residues. Germline V gives CDR1 MNHNS, CDR2 SASEGT. Here the CDR3 reads CASSEKAAGRMNTEAFF. The DNA of the CDR3 is TGTGCCAGCAGTGAAAAGGCGGCAGGTCGCATGAACACTGAGGCTTTCTTT.

V is TRBV5-1 and J is TRBJ2-6; the D is unclear. CDR1 is SGHRS, CDR2 YFSETQ, per germline. This CDR3 contains 14 residues. Trimming took off 7 bases at V and 0 bases at J, with 8 bases between the two ends. The CDR3 nucleotides are TGCGCCAGCCAGGACGGCTCTGGGGCCAACGTCCTGACTTTC. Translating gives CASQDGSGANVLTF.

Worth noting for this clone: One end of the junction varies from germline; a read error may be responsible. The chain links TRBV25-1 to TRBJ2-5, with 9 bases lining up with TRBD2. This CDR3 region has 15 residues. CDR1 is MGHDK and CDR2 is SYGVNS in the germline V gene. CDR3: CASSFWREGEDTQYF. The CDR3 nucleotides read TGTGCCAGCAGTTTCTGGCGGGAGGGAGAAGATACCCAGTACTTC.

There are many counts of this clone. The chain employs TRBV7-9 and TRBJ2-7; D perhaps matches TRBD2 (6 bases). The CDR3 has 15 amino acids. V was shortened by 1 base and J by 2 bases, with 12 bases between the two germline ends. Germline V gene lookup returns CDR1 SEHNR and CDR2 FQNEAQ (reference sequence). The CDR3 region has the DNA TGTGCCAGCAGCTTAGACGTCGGGAGAACCTACGAGCAGTACTTC. Translation gives CASSLDVGRTYEQYF.

Relative to its sample, this clone is medium-sized. The V and J genes are TRBV18 and TRBJ2-1; D perhaps matches TRBD2 (7 bases). The V and J ends lost 6 bases and 5 bases respectively, with 17 bases between them. The CDR3 has 15 residues. Germline CDR1 and CDR2: KGHSH and LQKENI. The CDR3 DNA reads as TGTGCCAGCTCGCTAAGGGGGACTATCCACAATGAGCAGTTCTTC. Translation gives CASSLRGTIHNEQFF.

The chain couples TRBV30 to TRBJ1-6, with D hard to call. The germline gives CDR1 GTSNPN, CDR2 SVGIG (reference sequence). The CDR3 is made up of 14 amino acids. V dropped 1 base and J dropped 7 bases, with 11 bases sitting between them. This CDR3 reads CAWSGITVNSPLHF. The CDR3 nucleotides read TGTGCCTGGAGTGGTATTACTGTCAATTCACCCCTCCACTTT.

As concerns this clone: Relative to the germline gene, one junction end is altered; a read error may explain this. This chain links TRBV2 with TRBJ2-7, with a weak D call TRBD2 (5 bases). CDR3 size: 14 residues. From germline, CDR1 is SNHLY and CDR2 FYNNEI. The CDR3 loop is CACSELEVSYEQYF. For the CDR3, the DNA is TGTGCCTGCAGTGAACTGGAGGTGAGCTACGAGCAGTACTTC.